The clone carrying this TCR beta chain was recorded only once. Its antigen is unknown. This record comes from a study of beta chain features in type 1 diabetes. Study background: Some 110 million sorted cells were examined across all samples.

Cell sorting via CD45RO/CCR7/CD25/CD127/CD95/CD27 was performed to obtain CD4+ naive, central memory, regulatory and stem cell-like memory cells. The study reverse transcribed the entire isolated RNA, so it sequenced expressed TCRB transcripts. TCRdb's copy holds only in-frame clones and misses some; the assay was immunoSEQ multiplex PCR. The table includes under 300,000 clones, around 16% detected once. This CDR3 region has 12 residues. CDR1 and CDR2 (germline): GTSNPN, SVGIG (reference sequence). The V and J ends lost 3 bases and 7 bases respectively, with 12 bases between them. Study results and caveats: Within each of all four CD4+ subsets, Type 1 diabetes patients had TCRB CDR3s that were moderately but significantly shorter. Type 1 diabetes patients had VDJ junctions that carried fewer insertions and more deletions.

This sequence originates from a young man with type 1 diabetes. V usage is TRBV30 and J usage is TRBJ1-2; D uncertain. Sequencing used naive CD4+ T cells from blood. The CDR3 bases are TGTGCCTGGAGCCCCTCATTATCTGGCTACACCTTC. Protein product: CAWSPSLSGYTF.